Below, 30 T cell receptor beta chains from the same sample are listed, as sequenced in a study of human T cells and chemical hapten exposure. MiXCR, run by TCRdb on the RACE reads, gives a single entry per CDR3 protein. The sample holds about 84,000 distinct CDR3 sequences, more than 9% seen once. Documented time point: patch test 2, 6 weeks after DPC sensitization. Treatment noted: therapeutic diphenylcyclopropenone sensitization with weekly scalp DPC. The input for sequencing was whole blood, taken in connection with sensitization to the hapten diphenylcyclopropenone (DPC). These receptors were taken from a woman aged 50 to 60 with alopecia areata. Some clones in this sample may be carry-over from other donors' samples.

This clonotype was seen repeatedly, ten times or more. J is TRBJ2-1 and V is TRBV11-3; no reliable D call. This CDR3 is 12 amino acids long. From germline, CDR1 is SGHNT and CDR2 YENEEA. V shed 1 base and J shed 5 bases, with 3 bases lying between them. The CDR3 DNA is TGTGCCAGCAGCTTAGGGGACAATGAGCAGTTCTTC. Translated: CASSLGDNEQFF.

This clonotype has ten or more counts. The chain couples TRBV20-1 to TRBJ2-3, with 9 bases that match TRBD2. This CDR3 spans 14 amino acids. Germline CDR1 is DFQATT and CDR2 is SNEGSKA (reference sequence). Trimming at V came to 2 bases and at J to 2 bases, leaving 2 bases not matched to a gene. CDR3 sequence (DNA): TGCAGTGCTAGACTAGCGGGGCTCACAGATACGCAGTATTTT. Amino acids: CSARLAGLTDTQYF.

In its sample, this clonotype was seen a few times. The chain employs TRBV14 and TRBJ1-2; no firm D call. The length of the CDR3 is 13 residues. Germline values: CDR1 SGHDN, CDR2 FVKESK. V lost 1 base and J lost 5, with 8 bases in between. CDR3 residues: CASSQVPEYGYTF. The CDR3 nucleotides read TGTGCCAGCAGCCAAGTCCCAGAGTATGGCTACACCTTC.

V is TRBV27 and J is TRBJ2-1, with D possibly being TRBD1 or TRBD2 (5 bases each). Trimming pared 7 bases from V and 2 bases from J, leaving 18 bases between. CDR3 size: 16 residues. The germline gives CDR1 MNHEY, CDR2 SMNVEV (reference sequence). The DNA for the CDR3 is TGTGCCAGCACCTTCCGCGCCGGGACCCCCTACAATGAGCAGTTCTTC. It codes for CASTFRAGTPYNEQFF.

This clonotype has ten or more counts. The chain recombines TRBV12-3 or TRBV12-4 with TRBJ1-5; 9 positions match TRBD1. This CDR3 is built from 14 residues. The V segment lost 6 bases and the J segment 6 bases; nucleotides outside the gene matches: 6. This CDR3 is CASSRTGDGQPQHF. DNA of the CDR3: TGTGCCAGCAGCAGGACAGGGGACGGTCAGCCCCAGCATTTT.

This clonotype showed up just a few times. V usage is TRBV12-3 or TRBV12-4 and J usage is TRBJ2-2; D tentatively reads TRBD1 or TRBD2 (5 bases each). V was cut by 7 bases and J by 6 bases, with 18 bases left in between. This CDR3 spans 15 amino acids. CDR3 sequence: CASIEGSGWAGELFF. CDR3 bases: TGTGCCAGCATCGAGGGGAGCGGATGGGCCGGGGAGCTGTTTTTT.

This clonotype has a handful of counts. This chain links TRBV5-4 with TRBJ2-3; D unclear. The CDR3 extends over 16 amino acids. The germline V gene encodes CDR1 SGHNT and CDR2 YYREEE (reference sequence). With 1 base removed from V and 0 bases from J, the gap between germline ends came to 12 bases. The CDR3 loop reads CASSLPGRLSTDTQYF. Here the CDR3 DNA reads TGTGCCAGCAGCTTGCCCGGGCGCCTAAGCACAGATACGCAGTATTTT.

The genes are TRBV12-3 or TRBV12-4 and TRBJ2-3; D perhaps matches TRBD1 (6 bases). V lost 6 bases, J lost 6 bases, and 16 bases lay in between. The CDR3 has 14 residues. The CDR3 loop reads CASSAQGRGDTQYF. The CDR3, as DNA: TGTGCCAGCAGCGCACAGGGCCGTGGCGATACGCAGTATTTT.

This rearrangement joins TRBV7-9 to TRBJ1-1; TRBD1 matches 8 bases. The length of the CDR3 is 15 residues. The V segment lost 5 bases and the J segment 5 bases; nucleotides outside the gene matches: 10. The germline V gene has CDR1 SEHNR and CDR2 FQNEAQ (reference sequence). The CDR3 is CASSITGGPYTEAFF. For the CDR3, the DNA is TGTGCCAGCAGCATAACAGGGGGTCCTTATACTGAAGCTTTCTTT.

This clonotype was observed at least ten times. The chain links TRBV29-1 to TRBJ1-5, with D possibly TRBD1 on 5 matching bases. Germline V gene lookup returns CDR1 SQVTM and CDR2 ANQGSEA. The CDR3 contains 16 residues. Deletions cut 4 bases from V and 2 bases from J, with 18 bases between. CDR3 residues: CSVVDQGGVGNQPQHF. The DNA of the CDR3 is TGCAGCGTTGTTGACCAGGGCGGGGTGGGCAATCAGCCCCAGCATTTT.

The chain combines TRBV29-1 with TRBJ2-7; TRBD2 aligns across 13 bases. The V and J ends lost 0 bases and 8 bases, in that order; junction bases with no gene match: 22. The germline gives CDR1 SQVTM, CDR2 ANQGSEA. The CDR3 totals 20 residues. The CDR3 here is CSVEDTPLIFTTSGRSQQYF. CDR3 DNA: TGCAGCGTTGAAGATACACCACTTATCTTTACGACTAGCGGGAGGAGTCAGCAGTACTTC.

This clonotype has more than one count but fewer than ten. The genes are TRBV6-1 and TRBJ2-2, with 11 bases fitting TRBD2. Looked up from germline, CDR1 is MNHNS and CDR2 is SASEGT. The V segment lost 4 bases and the J segment 3 bases; nucleotides outside the gene matches: 4. The CDR3 runs 16 residues. DNA for the CDR3: TGTGCCAGCAGTGTGGGACTAGCGGCCTACACCGGGGAGCTGTTTTTT. Translating gives CASSVGLAAYTGELFF.

This clonotype has at least ten counts. Its ends do not fully match the called genes, so a read error is possible. This sequence joins TRBV24-1 and TRBJ2-1; TRBD1 might be the D (5 bases). Germline assignment: CDR1 KGHDR and CDR2 SFDVKD. The length of the CDR3 is 11 residues. The CDR3 spells CATSDTTDLYF. As DNA, the CDR3 is TGTGCCACCAGTGATACGACAGACCTCTACTTC.

With regard to this clonotype: A much larger clone differs from this one at a single base, so this may be a read error. The CDR3 reads CAGSFAGQGSSAFF. CDR3 in DNA: TGTGCCGGCAGTTTCGCGGGACAGGGTTCCTCGGCTTTCTTT. The genes are TRBV28 and TRBJ1-1; 9 bases align to TRBD1. This CDR3 is 14 amino acids long. Germline V gives CDR1 MDHEN, CDR2 SYDVKM.

This chain uses TRBV3-1 with TRBJ2-3, with D possibly being TRBD2 (5 bases). The CDR3 covers 12 residues. CDR1 is LGHDT, CDR2 YNNKEL, per germline (reference sequence). The V gene lost 4 bases and the J gene lost 6 bases, with 8 bases spanning the gap. Written as DNA, the CDR3 is TGTGCCAGCAGCCTCCAGCGGGATACGCAGTATTTT. It yields the protein CASSLQRDTQYF.

This clonotype has only a few counts. The genes are TRBV11-2 and TRBJ1-1; D unresolved. With 5 bases removed from V and 4 bases from J, the gap between germline ends came to 11 bases. The CDR3 loop spans 13 amino acids. Germline V gene sequence: CDR1 SGHAT, CDR2 FQNNGV. In DNA form, the CDR3 reads TGTGCCAGCAGCGCAGGACCCCCCACTGAAGCTTTCTTT. Protein product: CASSAGPPTEAFF.

This clonotype occurred many times. The chain has TRBV5-4 and TRBJ2-5; TRBD1 might be the D (6 bases). The CDR3 is 15 amino acids. Trimming removed 4 bases at V and 0 bases at J, with 13 bases between. Germline V gene data show CDR1 as SGHNT and CDR2 as YYREEE (reference sequence). CDR3 coding DNA: TGTGCCAGCAGCCCCGGGACAACCTACCAAGAGACCCAGTACTTC. It encodes CASSPGTTYQETQYF. Based on the CDR3 plus reference TRBV5-4 and TRBJ2-5, the full variable domain is ETGVTQSPTHLIKTRGQQVTLRCSSQSGHNTVSWYQQALGQGPQFIFQYYREEENGRGNFPPRFSGLQFPNYSSELNVNALELDDSALYLCASSPGTTYQETQYFGPGTRLLVL.

The table lists this clonotype with a few counts. V is TRBV14 and J is TRBJ2-7; D is possibly TRBD1 (6 bases). V lost 3 bases and J lost 4, with 7 bases in between. The CDR3 is made up of 12 amino acids. The germline V gene has CDR1 SGHDN and CDR2 FVKESK. The CDR3 DNA is TGTGCCAGCAGCCATCAGGGGTACGAGCAGTACTTC. Protein sequence: CASSHQGYEQYF.

This clonotype was detected only a few times. V is TRBV12-3 or TRBV12-4 and J is TRBJ2-7; D ambiguous. Trimming took off 6 bases at V and 5 bases at J, with 14 bases between the two ends. There are 13 residues in the CDR3. CDR3 amino acids: CASSPSGQDEQYF. The CDR3 coding sequence is TGTGCCAGCAGCCCCAGTGGGCAGGACGAGCAGTACTTC.

This clonotype has just a few counts. V is TRBV20-1 and J is TRBJ1-6; the match to TRBD1 covers 7 bases. J was trimmed by 7 bases and V by 6 bases; bases with no gene match: 12. This CDR3 contains 15 residues. The V gene's germline CDR1 is DFQATT and CDR2 SNEGSKA (reference sequence). CDR3 in amino acids: CSAQRDRTSNSPLHF. The CDR3 coding sequence is TGCAGTGCCCAACGGGACAGAACTTCCAATTCACCCCTCCACTTT.

There are many counts of this clonotype. The genes are TRBV27 and TRBJ1-1; unclear D gene. Trimming took 2 bases from V and 1 from J, leaving 5 bases between them. CDR3 length equals 13 residues. CDR1 and CDR2 (germline): MNHEY, SMNVEV (reference sequence). Here the CDR3 DNA reads TGTGCCAGCAGTTTAACAAGGAACACTGAAGCTTTCTTT. As protein: CASSLTRNTEAFF.

This chain joins TRBV4-1 and TRBJ1-5; 8 nucleotides line up with TRBD1. The junction had 6 bases not matched to a gene; V was cut back by 5 bases and J by 3 bases. The CDR3 extends over 15 amino acids. CDR1 MGHRA and CDR2 YSYEKL come from the germline V gene. The CDR3 spells CASSSTGDPNQPQHF. DNA of the CDR3: TGCGCCAGCAGCTCGACAGGGGACCCCAATCAGCCCCAGCATTTT.

In regard to this clonotype: The CDR3 end shows no conserved phenylalanine or tryptophan, and so a read error is likely. The V gene is TRBV10-2, the J gene TRBJ2-1, with D maybe TRBD2 (5 bases). Germline CDR1 WSHSY, CDR2 SAAADI. The CDR3 is made up of 14 amino acids. The germline V and J ends were trimmed by 7 bases and 1 base, with 11 bases remaining between them. The CDR3, as DNA: TGCGCCAGCACCGAAGCGGCATCCTACAATGAGCAGTTCCTC. This codes for CASTEAASYNEQFL.

This clonotype came up many times. The chain employs TRBV20-1 and TRBJ2-1; D is ambiguous. Trimming took 0 bases from V and 8 from J, leaving 14 bases between them. The CDR3 spans 14 residues. Germline V gene lookup returns CDR1 DFQATT and CDR2 SNEGSKA (reference sequence). This CDR3 is CSARDKGRIDEQFF. Here the CDR3 DNA reads TGCAGTGCTAGAGATAAGGGCCGTATCGATGAGCAGTTCTTC.

This clonotype was seen repeatedly, ten times or more. This sequence joins TRBV3-1 and TRBJ2-5, with TRBD1 identical over 9 bases. The V segment lost 0 bases and the J segment 4 bases; nucleotides outside the gene matches: 3. The CDR3 runs 15 residues. The germline CDR1 and CDR2 sequences are LGHDT and YNNKEL (reference sequence). Here the CDR3 reads CASSQELTGGETQYF. The DNA of the CDR3 is TGTGCCAGCAGCCAAGAATTGACAGGGGGAGAGACCCAGTACTTC.

The rearrangement links TRBV11-2 to TRBJ2-1; 11 positions match TRBD2. With 1 base clipped from V and 4 bases from J, the junction kept 6 bases outside the gene matches. CDR3 length: 17 residues. CDR1 and CDR2 (germline): SGHAT, FQNNGV. The CDR3 DNA follows: TGTGCCAGCAGCTTAGGAGGGGGGACTAGCGGTTACAATGAGCAGTTCTTC. It codes for CASSLGGGTSGYNEQFF.

This clonotype was seen at least ten times. The chain employs TRBV27 and TRBJ2-7, with 9 nucleotides matching TRBD1. The germline V gene has CDR1 MNHEY and CDR2 SMNVEV (reference sequence). CDR3 length: 15 amino acids. J gave up 3 bases and V 6 bases, and 9 bases lay outside the gene matches. In nucleotides, the CDR3 is TGTGCCAGCAGCCCCACCGGGACAGGGCACTACGAGCAGTACTTC. It specifies CASSPTGTGHYEQYF.

This clonotype was observed many times. The chain recombines TRBV6-2 or TRBV6-3 with TRBJ2-7; TRBD2 agrees at 12 bases. The CDR3 is made up of 15 amino acids. Germline CDR1 reads MNHEY; CDR2 reads SVGEGT. V gave up 7 bases and J gave up 4 bases; unmatched junction bases: 8. The CDR3 sequence is CASTTSGRSRYEQYF. CDR3 DNA sequence: TGTGCCAGCACTACTAGCGGGAGGAGTCGGTACGAGCAGTACTTC.

The CDR3 loop is CASYEGDYEQYF. The CDR3 DNA sequence: TGTGCCAGCTATGAGGGTGACTACGAGCAGTACTTC. The chain carries TRBV2 and TRBJ2-7; maybe TRBD2 (5 bases). The CDR3 has 12 amino acids. Trimming removed 8 bases at V and 3 bases at J, with 11 bases between. CDR1 SNHLY and CDR2 FYNNEI come from the germline V gene.

With regard to this clonotype: Just one base apart from a much larger clone, this may be a read error. The conserved final phenylalanine or tryptophan is absent from the CDR3, which likely points to a read error. The genes are TRBV28 and TRBJ2-5, with D hard to call. Germline V lookup: CDR1 MDHEN, CDR2 SYDVKM. V shed 0 bases and J shed 0 bases, with 20 bases lying between them. The CDR3 is made up of 19 amino acids. Here the CDR3 DNA reads TGTGCCAGCAGTTTATGGAATGACTCCCCGAGGCCGTACCAAGAGACCCAGTACTAC. This translates into CASSLWNDSPRPYQETQYY.